The T cell receptor (beta chain) under discussion was sequenced for a study of blood T cells in healthy people across ages. CDR3 size: 14 residues. Trimming left V 5 bases short and J 2 bases short, with 13 bases between. Per the germline V gene, CDR1 is SGHAT and CDR2 is FQNNGV. Study results and limitations: Underestimates were what the diversity estimates from one million T cells were considered to be.

Isolation recovered at least 6.5 million PBMCs from every sample. The second PCR ran roughly 6 to 11 cycles with a sample-barcoded 5' primer and J-beta primers. Each TCR beta cDNA got a 12-nucleotide random molecular identifier. TCRdb re-called the 5' RACE reads with MiXCR, one entry per CDR3 protein. Of hundreds of thousands of distinct CDR3 sequences listed, 43% were seen once; the top ten hold around a fifth. Of note for this clonotype: The antigen remains undetermined.

Source material: blood. The rearrangement uses TRBV11-2 and TRBJ2-7; D is unclear. This sequence originates from a woman in her sixties or seventies in good health. This CDR3 reads CASSVTDGAYEQYF. The CDR3 DNA is TGTGCCAGCAGCGTTACAGATGGTGCCTACGAGCAGTACTTC. Using reference TRBV11-2 and TRBJ2-7 for the parts outside the CDR3, the full variable domain is EAGVAQSPRYKIIEKRQSVAFWCNPISGHATLYWYQQILGQGPKLLIQFQNNGVVDDSQLPKDRFSAERLKGVDSTLKIQPAKLEDSAVYLCASSVTDGAYEQYFGPGTRLTVT.